The 17 T cell receptor beta chains below all came from one sample that was sequenced in a study of CD8 T cells in ankylosing spondylitis. TCRdb called the 5' RACE reads again in MiXCR, with one record for every CDR3 protein. The sample has approximately 200,000 distinct CDR3 sequences; 10% to 15% are singletons. Sequencing was performed on blood, either unsorted or a sorted T cell fraction (not recorded which). The receptors derive from a female donor with ankylosing spondylitis or in good health (not recorded which).

There are a few counts of this clonotype. V usage is TRBV7-2 and J usage is TRBJ2-5; tentative D call: TRBD2 (5 bases). V was clipped by 5 bases and J by 4 bases, with 11 bases between them. Germline-derived CDR1 and CDR2 are SGHTA and FQGNSA. The CDR3 has 13 amino acids. CDR3 protein: CASSGGYGETQYF. The DNA of the CDR3 is TGTGCCAGCAGCGGAGGTTATGGAGAGACCCAGTACTTC.

This clonotype occurred many times. The chain combines TRBV10-3 with TRBJ1-2, with D maybe TRBD1 (5 bases). V was pared by 7 bases and J by 7 bases, with 19 bases between. Germline V gives CDR1 ENHRY, CDR2 SYGVKD. There are 14 residues in the CDR3. The DNA of the CDR3 is TGTGCCATCACCGCCAATTCGGGGCTTGGTGGCTACACCTTC. This translates into CAITANSGLGGYTF.

The V gene is TRBV27, the J gene TRBJ2-7; D is perhaps TRBD2 (6 bases). CDR1 MNHEY and CDR2 SMNVEV come from the germline V gene (reference sequence). The CDR3 is 15 amino acids. Trimming cost V 6 bases and J 5 bases, with 20 bases left between them. The CDR3: CASRMEVQGGHEQYF. CDR3 DNA sequence: TGTGCCAGCAGAATGGAGGTCCAGGGAGGCCACGAGCAGTACTTC.

This clonotype was seen repeatedly, ten times or more. V gene TRBV4-1 combines with J gene TRBJ2-6; D is unclear. Germline V gene data show CDR1 as MGHRA and CDR2 as YSYEKL. V lost 0 bases, J lost 0 bases, and 6 bases lay in between. The CDR3 loop spans 16 amino acids. CDR3 in amino acids: CASSQEPDSGANVLTF. As DNA, the CDR3 is TGCGCCAGCAGCCAAGAACCTGACTCTGGGGCCAACGTCCTGACTTTC.

This clonotype was seen a handful of times. Just one base apart from a much larger clone, this may be a read error. V and J are TRBV7-9 and TRBJ2-3, with unresolved D. The germline V gene encodes CDR1 SEHNR and CDR2 FQNEAQ (reference sequence). V was clipped by 1 base and J by 5 bases, with 4 bases between them. The CDR3 has 12 residues. The CDR3 nucleotides are TGTGCCAGCAGCTTAGTCAAAGATACGCAGTATTTT. Amino acid sequence: CASSLVKDTQYF.

Only a few counts were recorded for this clonotype. The rearrangement links TRBV18 to TRBJ2-1; no definite D call. Per germline, CDR1 KGHSH and CDR2 LQKENI. Trimming took off 0 bases at V and 7 bases at J, with 13 bases between the two ends. The CDR3 length is 15 residues. CDR3 nucleotide sequence: TGTGCCAGCTCACCACCTCGGGCTATAGGGAATGAGCAGTTCTTC. Translated: CASSPPRAIGNEQFF.

This clonotype has only a few counts. This chain links TRBV7-2 with TRBJ2-7, with 10 positions matching TRBD2. J gave up 2 bases and V 5 bases, and 6 bases lay outside the gene matches. The CDR3 covers 15 residues. The germline V gene has CDR1 SGHTA and CDR2 FQGNSA. In DNA, the CDR3 is TGTGCCAGCAGCCAACTAGCGGGAACGACCTACGAGCAGTACTTC. Translating gives CASSQLAGTTYEQYF.

The V call is TRBV4-1, the J call TRBJ2-1, with a weak D call TRBD2 (6 bases). Per the germline V gene, CDR1 is MGHRA and CDR2 is YSYEKL. The CDR3 runs 15 residues. The germline V and J ends were trimmed by 0 bases and 9 bases, with 15 bases remaining between them. The CDR3 protein is CASSQDVLLGGEQFF. The CDR3, as DNA: TGCGCCAGCAGCCAAGATGTCTTATTGGGGGGTGAGCAGTTCTTC.

This clonotype was picked up many times. V gene TRBV28 combines with J gene TRBJ2-1; no definite D call. Germline CDR1 MDHEN, CDR2 SYDVKM. The CDR3 totals 12 residues. Trimming took 2 bases from V and 5 from J, leaving 4 bases between them. CDR3 residues: CASSLVDNEQFF. The CDR3 region has the DNA TGTGCCAGCAGTTTAGTAGACAATGAGCAGTTCTTC.

This clonotype came up a few times. This chain uses TRBV5-1 with TRBJ2-2; D is perhaps TRBD1 (5 bases). V was pared by 4 bases and J by 0 bases, with 10 bases between. This CDR3 has 15 residues. The germline V gene has CDR1 SGHRS and CDR2 YFSETQ. The CDR3 loop is CASSEGATNTGELFF. The DNA of the CDR3 is TGCGCCAGCAGCGAAGGGGCAACGAACACCGGGGAGCTGTTTTTT.

As regards this clonotype: Sequence at one end of the junction differs from germline and may be a read error. The chain recombines TRBV11-3 with TRBJ2-3; 8 bases align to TRBD2. Germline CDR1 and CDR2: SGHNT and YENEEA. The CDR3 loop spans 12 amino acids. CDR3 sequence: CASSPGSGRGNF. The CDR3 bases are TGTGCCAGCAGCCCCGGGAGCGGGAGAGGGAATTTT.

About this clonotype itself: This may be a read error: a much more frequent sequence differs by one nucleotide. This sequence joins TRBV4-3 and TRBJ2-7; possibly TRBD2 for D (5 bases). The germline gives CDR1 LGHNA, CDR2 YSLEER. V lost 6 bases and J 5 bases, leaving 14 bases between the germline ends. The CDR3 consists of 13 residues. Here the CDR3 reads CASSLMEADEQYF. CDR3 DNA: TGCGCCAGCAGTCTAATGGAGGCGGACGAGCAGTACTTC.

V usage is TRBV18 and J usage is TRBJ2-4; D is uncertain. The V and J ends lost 3 bases and 0 bases respectively, with 12 bases between them. CDR1 and CDR2 (germline): KGHSH, LQKENI. There are 16 residues in the CDR3. For the CDR3, the DNA is TGTGCCAGCTCACCGGGAAGCCTCCTAGCCAAAAACATTCAGTACTTC. Its translation is CASSPGSLLAKNIQYF.

This clonotype was recorded at least ten times. The chain couples TRBV5-4 to TRBJ2-3; D might be TRBD1 or TRBD2, each matching 5 bases. The CDR3 is made up of 15 amino acids. The germline gives CDR1 SGHNT, CDR2 YYREEE (reference sequence). Trimming took off 5 bases at V and 4 bases at J, with 17 bases between the two ends. This CDR3 reads CASRWDADPPDTQYF. In DNA, the CDR3 is TGTGCCAGCAGATGGGACGCCGATCCTCCAGATACGCAGTATTTT.

This clonotype came up a few times. This chain links TRBV11-3 with TRBJ2-1; D possibly corresponds to TRBD2 (5 bases). V was shortened by 2 bases and J by 3 bases, with 14 bases between the two germline ends. The CDR3 has 16 amino acids. Germline CDR1 is SGHNT and CDR2 is YENEEA. This chain's CDR3 is CASSLTWGEHYNEQFF. The DNA for the CDR3 is TGTGCCAGCAGCTTAACTTGGGGAGAACACTACAATGAGCAGTTCTTC.

This clonotype was counted once. The chain couples TRBV7-9 to TRBJ1-3; no definite D call. The CDR3 loop spans 12 amino acids. Deletions cut 8 bases from V and 3 bases from J, with 8 bases between. Germline-derived CDR1 and CDR2 are SEHNR and FQNEAQ (reference sequence). Here the CDR3 DNA reads TGTGCCAGCGTTTTAGGTGGAAACACCATATATTTT. It specifies CASVLGGNTIYF. Filled out from reference TRBV7-9 and TRBJ1-3, the complete variable domain reads DTGVSQNPRHKITKRGQNVTFRCDPISEHNRLYWYRQTLGQGPEFLTYFQNEAQLEKSRLLSDRFSAERPKGSFSTLEIQRTEQGDSAMYLCASVLGGNTIYFGEGSWLTVV.

In this sample, this clonotype turned up a few times. The chain carries TRBV7-2 and TRBJ1-5; 8 nucleotides agree with TRBD1. Trimming removed 4 bases from V and 4 bases from J; junction bases left unmatched: 3. CDR1 and CDR2 (germline): SGHTA, FQGNSA. The CDR3 runs 14 residues. For the CDR3, the DNA is TGTGCCAGCAGCTCGACAGGGGCAAATCAGCCCCAGCATTTT. This gives the protein CASSSTGANQPQHF.